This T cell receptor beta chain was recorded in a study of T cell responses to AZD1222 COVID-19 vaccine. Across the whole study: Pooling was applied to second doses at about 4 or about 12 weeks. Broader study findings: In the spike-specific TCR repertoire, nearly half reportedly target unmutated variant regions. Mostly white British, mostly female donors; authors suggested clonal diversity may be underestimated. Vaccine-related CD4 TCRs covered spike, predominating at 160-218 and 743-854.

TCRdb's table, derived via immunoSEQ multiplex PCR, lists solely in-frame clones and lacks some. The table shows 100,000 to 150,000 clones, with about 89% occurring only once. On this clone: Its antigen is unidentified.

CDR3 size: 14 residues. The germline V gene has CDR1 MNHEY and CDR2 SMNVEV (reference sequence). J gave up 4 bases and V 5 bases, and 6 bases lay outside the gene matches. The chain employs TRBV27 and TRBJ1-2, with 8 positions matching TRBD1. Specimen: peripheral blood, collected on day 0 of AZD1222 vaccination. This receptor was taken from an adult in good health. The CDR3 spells CASSADRAGYGYTF. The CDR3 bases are TGTGCCAGCAGTGCGGACAGGGCCGGCTATGGCTACACCTTC.